In this sample, the clone carrying this T cell receptor (beta chain) turned up a few times. Its specificity is unknown. This sample is part of a study of cytomegalovirus exposure and HLA in healthy donors. Study-level information: In a previous analysis, approximately 110 million unique TCR beta sequences were found from 150 million to 200 million T cells. Regarding the study as a whole: Presence/absence analyses took donor sequencing depth as roughly uniform. The study labeled approximately 150 TCR beta chains cytomegalovirus-associated. Later analysis showed most CMV-associated TCR beta chains appearing HLA-restricted.

Primers: 60 Vbeta forward and 13 Jbeta reverse. The method was immunoSEQ multiplex PCR; TCRdb's version includes in-frame clones alone and lacks a portion of them. This table holds around 300,000 clones, about 75% found once. Germline values: CDR1 SEHNR, CDR2 FQNEAQ (reference sequence). V shed 3 bases and J shed 4 bases, with 12 bases lying between them. The CDR3 spans 14 residues. The sample comprised PBMCs. The genes are TRBV7-9 and TRBJ1-1; tentatively, D is TRBD1 (6 bases). This sequence was found in a female donor in good health and CMV-seronegative. The CDR3 DNA sequence: TGTGCCAGCAGCTTCACAGGGACGGGCACTGAAGCTTTCTTT. As protein: CASSFTGTGTEAFF.